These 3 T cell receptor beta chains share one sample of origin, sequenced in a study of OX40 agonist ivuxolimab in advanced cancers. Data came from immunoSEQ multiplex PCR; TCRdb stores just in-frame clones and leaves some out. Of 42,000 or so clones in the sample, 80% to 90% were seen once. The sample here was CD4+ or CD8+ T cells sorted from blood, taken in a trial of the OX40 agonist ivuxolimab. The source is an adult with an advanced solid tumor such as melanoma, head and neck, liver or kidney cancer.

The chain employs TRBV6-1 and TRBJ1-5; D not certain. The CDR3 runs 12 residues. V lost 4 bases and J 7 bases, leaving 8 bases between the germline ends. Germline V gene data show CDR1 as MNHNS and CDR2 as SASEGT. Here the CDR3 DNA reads TGTGCCAGCAGTGCAGTCGCCCAGCCCCAGCATTTT. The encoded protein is CASSAVAQPQHF.

CDR3 loop: CASSQRDGSYEQYF. The DNA of the CDR3 is TGTGCCAGCAGCCAACGAGACGGTTCCTACGAGCAGTACTTC. The genes are TRBV14 and TRBJ2-5; no definite D call. The assigned J gene may be wrong: the sequence end matches TRBJ2-7 better. The CDR3 is 14 residues long. Germline CDR1 is SGHDN and CDR2 is FVKESK.

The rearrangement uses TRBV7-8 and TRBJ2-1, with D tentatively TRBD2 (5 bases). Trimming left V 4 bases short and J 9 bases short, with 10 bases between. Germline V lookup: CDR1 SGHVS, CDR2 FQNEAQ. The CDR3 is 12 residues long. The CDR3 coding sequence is TGTGCCAGCAGCTCCCACGGGGTTGAGCAGTTCTTC. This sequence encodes CASSSHGVEQFF.